This record covers a single T cell receptor beta chain. The antigen is unknown. Enrollment shut out patients with autoimmune disease history or systemic immunosuppression. The repertoire was sequenced with immunoSEQ multiplex PCR; TCRdb's copy has only in-frame clones and lacks some. The sample holds some 37,000 clones; roughly 80% are singletons and the top ten take roughly a fifth. The data derive from a study of OX40 agonist ivuxolimab in advanced cancers. Across the study: Patients undergoing dose escalation presented with hepatocellular carcinoma, melanoma, renal cell or head and neck cancer. Study results and limitations: Relative to CD4+, CD8+ T cells held more expanded clones on average. Clonal expansion among partial responders at 0.1-3.0 mg/kg ranked near the lowest.

V was cut by 5 bases and J by 8 bases, with 12 bases left in between. CDR1 and CDR2 (germline): MNHEY, SMNVEV (reference sequence). The CDR3 runs to 13 residues. The chain joins TRBV27 to TRBJ1-4; possibly TRBD1 for D (6 bases). The source was CD4+ or CD8+ T cells sorted from blood, collected in a trial of the OX40 agonist ivuxolimab. The TCR was taken from an adult with an advanced solid tumor such as melanoma, head and neck, liver or kidney cancer. As DNA, the CDR3 is TGTGCCAGCAGTGGGGCAGGGGACGAAAAACTGTTTTTT. It specifies CASSGAGDEKLFF.